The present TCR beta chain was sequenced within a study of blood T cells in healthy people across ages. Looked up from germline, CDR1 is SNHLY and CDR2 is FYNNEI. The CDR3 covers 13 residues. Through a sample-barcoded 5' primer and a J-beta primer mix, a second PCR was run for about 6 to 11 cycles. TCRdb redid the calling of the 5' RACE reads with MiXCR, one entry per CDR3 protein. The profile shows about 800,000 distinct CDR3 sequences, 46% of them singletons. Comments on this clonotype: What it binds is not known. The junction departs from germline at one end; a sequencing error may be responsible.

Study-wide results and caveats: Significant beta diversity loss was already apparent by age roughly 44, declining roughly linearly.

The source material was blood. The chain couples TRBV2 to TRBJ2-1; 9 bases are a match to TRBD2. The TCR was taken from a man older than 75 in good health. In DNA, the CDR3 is TGTGCCAGCAGTGGCGTTAGCGGGGGTGAGCTGTTCTTC. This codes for CASSGVSGGELFF.